The rows below give T cell receptor beta chains drawn from one sample of a study of blood T cell repertoires in COVID-19. Clones were read by immunoSEQ multiplex PCR, and TCRdb kept only the in-frame ones, dropping some. This sample has about 160,000 clones, with roughly 80% found just once. The sequenced sample was peripheral blood. The receptors shown here come from a man between 65 and 85 years old with acute or convalescent COVID-19. Both conserved end residues are part of each CDR3. A D gene is named only where the DNA matches it firmly. Some rows have no size entry. The others give once, few or many, or a class for an expanded clone.

j_gene | abundance | d_gene | v_gene | CDR3nt | CDR3aa
TRBJ2-2 | few | - | TRBV2 | TGTGCCAGCAGTGTCCAGGGGAAAGGGCTGTTTTTT | CASSVQGKGLFF
TRBJ2-1 | - | TRBD2 | TRBV19 | TGTGCCAGCGTAGCGGGGGGGTACAATGAGCAGTTCTTC | CASVAGGYNEQFF
TRBJ2-1 | - | - | TRBV11-3 | TGTGCCAGCAGCTTAGACGTACAGGTCTACAATGAGCAGTTCTTC | CASSLDVQVYNEQFF
TRBJ2-7 | - | - | TRBV5-4 | TGTGCCAGCAGCCCCCAGCCGGACAGCCCCTACGAGCAGTACTTC | CASSPQPDSPYEQYF
TRBJ2-2 | - | - | TRBV10-1 | TGCGCCAGCAGTGAGGGGCAGGATCCCGGGGAGCTGTTTTTT | CASSEGQDPGELFF
TRBJ2-7 | - | - | TRBV11-2 | TGTGCCAGCAGCGACAGGCCCACAGGGTACGAGCAGTACTTC | CASSDRPTGYEQYF
TRBJ2-7 | - | - | TRBV5-4 | TGTGCCAGCAGCTTACAGGGTCCCTACGAGCAGTACTTC | CASSLQGPYEQYF
TRBJ1-2 | - | - | TRBV27 | TGTGCCAGCAGTTTGACAGGTGTAAGGGGCTACACCTTC | CASSLTGVRGYTF
TRBJ2-5 | - | TRBD1 | TRBV6-6 | TGTGCCAGCAGTTACCCGGGACAGGGTGAGACCCAGTACTTC | CASSYPGQGETQYF
TRBJ1-1 | - | - | TRBV18 | TGTGCCAGCTCACCACCTACGACAACGAACACTGAAGCTTTCTTT | CASSPPTTTNTEAFF
TRBJ1-1 | - | - | TRBV19 | TGTGCCAGTAGTAACACAGTCCGGAACACTGAAGCTTTCTTT | CASSNTVRNTEAFF
TRBJ1-5 | many | - | TRBV11-2 | TGTGCCAGCAGTTCAGGGTTTAGCAATCAGCCCCAGCATTTT | CASSSGFSNQPQHF
TRBJ2-7 | - | TRBD2 | TRBV19 | TGTGCCAGTAGTTCTCTAGCGGGGGGCTACGAGCAGTACTTC | CASSSLAGGYEQYF
TRBJ1-2 | - | - | TRBV15 | TGTGCCACCAGCAGAGCTTCCCGGTCTTCGGATGGCTACACCTTC | CATSRASRSSDGYTF
TRBJ2-7 | - | - | TRBV5-1 | TGCGCCAGCAGCTTGGACAGGGAATACGAGCCGTACTTC | CASSLDREYEPYF
TRBJ2-7 | - | TRBD2 | TRBV7-2 | TGTGCCAGCAGCTGGGGACTAGCGGGAGCCGAGCAGTACTTC | CASSWGLAGAEQYF